This T cell receptor (beta chain) was identified during a study of blood T cell repertoires in COVID-19. Whole-study context: Acute-phase and convalescent COVID-19 samples originated in the United States, Italy and Spain. Nucleic acid was either cDNA or gDNA, and it came from T cells, B-cell-depleted T cells, or PBMCs.

In the original processing: The authors estimated nucleated cell counts from reference gene primer amplification. Clones were read by immunoSEQ multiplex PCR, and TCRdb kept only the in-frame ones, dropping some. Clonal size and the V and J genes are those of that table, whereas D and trimming came from the DNA. The sample contains approximately 98,000 clones, approximately 88% of which appear only once. The CDR3 has 14 amino acids. Trimming left V 6 bases short and J 5 bases short, with 14 bases between. CDR1 and CDR2 from the germline V gene are MNHEY and SVGAGI. Source material: peripheral blood. This clonotype originated in a human donor in a cohort sampled during active COVID-19. The rearrangement links TRBV6-5 to TRBJ2-1, with D perhaps matching TRBD2 (5 bases). The CDR3 DNA reads TGTGCCAGCAGCCCGAGGAGGCTCGACAATGAGCAGTTCTTC. It yields the protein CASSPRRLDNEQFF.